One sample yielded the 7 T cell receptor beta chains listed below, sequenced in a study of T cells in Graves' hyperthyroidism and ophthalmopathy. RNA transcripts gave rise to amplified TCR beta CDR3 regions. The TCR CDR3 first-round RT-PCR relied on the HTBI primer set. TCRdb re-analysed the multiplex PCR reads in MiXCR, keeping a single row per CDR3 protein. The table shows around 350,000 distinct CDR3 sequences, with 20% to 25% occurring only once. The specimen was blood. All receptors come from a man in his forties or fifties with Graves' hyperthyroidism.

This clonotype was seen a few times. This rearrangement joins TRBV29-1 to TRBJ1-1; D possibly corresponds to TRBD1 (6 bases). Germline CDR1 is SQVTM and CDR2 is ANQGSEA. The CDR3 loop spans 13 amino acids. Trimming took 1 base from V and 6 from J, leaving 12 bases between them. The CDR3: CSVEAGQGPEAFF. DNA of the CDR3: TGCAGCGTTGAAGCGGGGCAGGGGCCTGAAGCTTTCTTT.

V is TRBV2 and J is TRBJ2-5, with 12 bases that match TRBD2. The CDR3 length is 16 residues. The V gene end was trimmed by 6 bases and the J gene end by 5 bases; junction bases not matched to a gene: 10. Germline loops: CDR1 SNHLY, CDR2 FYNNEI. The CDR3 DNA sequence: TGTGCCAGCAGGACAGCAGGACTAGCGGGAAGCGAGACCCAGTACTTC. Translation gives CASRTAGLAGSETQYF.

This clonotype was seen ten or more times. CDR3 amino acids: CASSTSSRAGETQYF. The CDR3 bases are TGTGCCAGCAGTACAAGTTCGAGGGCTGGGGAGACCCAGTACTTC. The chain links TRBV6-1 to TRBJ2-5, with D perhaps TRBD2 (5 bases). Germline V CDR1 and CDR2: MNHNS, SASEGT. The CDR3 covers 15 residues. V lost 5 bases and J lost 5, with 18 bases in between.

This clonotype showed up just a few times. V is TRBV28 and J is TRBJ1-2; TRBD1 aligns across 8 bases. This CDR3 has 14 amino acids. Germline loops: CDR1 MDHEN, CDR2 SYDVKM. V shed 10 bases and J 5 bases; nucleotides not matched to a gene: 12. This chain's CDR3 is CATGAVDRGYGYTF. The CDR3 DNA is TGTGCCACCGGAGCCGTAGACAGGGGTTATGGCTACACCTTC.

At least ten counts were recorded for this clonotype. The CDR3 here is CASSEEGGGRGGYTF. CDR3 DNA: TGTGCCAGCAGTGAGGAGGGAGGAGGCCGAGGAGGCTACACCTTC. V usage is TRBV2 and J usage is TRBJ1-2; D is unclear. Germline V gives CDR1 SNHLY, CDR2 FYNNEI. Deletions cut 3 bases from V and 8 bases from J, with 19 bases between. This CDR3 has 15 amino acids.

As regards this clonotype: The junction departs from germline at one end; a sequencing error may be responsible. This sequence joins TRBV20-1 and TRBJ2-7, with 10 bases aligning to TRBD2. Germline loops: CDR1 DFQATT, CDR2 SNEGSKA (reference sequence). This CDR3 region has 14 residues. CDR3 sequence (DNA): TGCAGTGCTAGGAGCGGGAGGGGAACCTACGAGCAGCACTTC. Protein sequence: CSARSGRGTYEQHF.

The rearrangement links TRBV5-6 to TRBJ2-1; 7 bases are a match to TRBD2. Trimming took 0 bases from V and 4 from J; bases not matched to a gene: 16. The length of the CDR3 is 19 residues. Germline lookup yields CDR1 SGHDT and CDR2 YYEEEE. The CDR3 here is CASSLERLRRAGKYNEQFF. DNA for the CDR3: TGTGCCAGCAGCTTGGAACGGCTTCGACGAGCGGGGAAGTACAATGAGCAGTTCTTC.